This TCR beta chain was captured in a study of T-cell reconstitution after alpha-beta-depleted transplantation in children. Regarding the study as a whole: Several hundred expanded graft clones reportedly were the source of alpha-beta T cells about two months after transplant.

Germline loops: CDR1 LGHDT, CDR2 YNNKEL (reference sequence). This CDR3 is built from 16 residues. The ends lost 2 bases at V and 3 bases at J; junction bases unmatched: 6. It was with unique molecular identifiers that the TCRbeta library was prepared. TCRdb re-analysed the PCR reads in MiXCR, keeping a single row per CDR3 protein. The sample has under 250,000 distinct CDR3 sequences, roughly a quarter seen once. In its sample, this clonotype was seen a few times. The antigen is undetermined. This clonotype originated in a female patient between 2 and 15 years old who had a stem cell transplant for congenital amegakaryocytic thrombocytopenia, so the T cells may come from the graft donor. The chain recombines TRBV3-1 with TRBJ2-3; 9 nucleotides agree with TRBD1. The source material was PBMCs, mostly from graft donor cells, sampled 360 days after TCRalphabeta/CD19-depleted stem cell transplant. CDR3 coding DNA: TGTGCCAGCAGCCAACTGACAGGGGGTAGGACAGATACGCAGTATTTT. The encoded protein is CASSQLTGGRTDTQYF.